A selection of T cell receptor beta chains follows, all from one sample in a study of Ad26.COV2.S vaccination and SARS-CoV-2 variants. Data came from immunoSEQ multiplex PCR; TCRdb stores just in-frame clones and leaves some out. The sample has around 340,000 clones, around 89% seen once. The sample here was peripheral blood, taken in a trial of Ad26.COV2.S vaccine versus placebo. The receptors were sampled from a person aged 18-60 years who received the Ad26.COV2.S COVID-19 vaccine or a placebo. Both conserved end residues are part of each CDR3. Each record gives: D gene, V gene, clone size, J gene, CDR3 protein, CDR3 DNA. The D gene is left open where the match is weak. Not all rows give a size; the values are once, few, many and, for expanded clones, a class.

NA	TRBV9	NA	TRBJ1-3	CASSPGDGNTIYF	TGTGCCAGCAGCCCTGGGGACGGAAACACCATATATTTT
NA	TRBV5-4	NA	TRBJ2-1	CASSLHRDRTYNEQFF	TGTGCCAGCAGCTTGCACCGGGACCGGACTTACAATGAGCAGTTCTTC
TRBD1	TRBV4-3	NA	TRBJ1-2	CASSQLPGQGASGYTF	TGCGCCAGCAGCCAATTACCGGGACAGGGGGCGTCTGGCTACACCTTC
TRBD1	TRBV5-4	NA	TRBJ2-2	CASSPNRGLEVGELFF	TGTGCCAGCAGCCCAAACAGGGGGCTTGAGGTCGGGGAGCTGTTTTTT
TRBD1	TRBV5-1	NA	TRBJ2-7	CASSRGTGTYEQYF	TGCGCCAGCAGTCGCGGGACAGGTACCTACGAGCAGTACTTC
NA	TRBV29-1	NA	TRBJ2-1	CSVEDQAVYNEQFF	TGCAGCGTTGAAGACCAAGCGGTTTACAATGAGCAGTTCTTC
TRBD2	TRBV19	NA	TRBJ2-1	CASRFGWTSGSSYNEQFF	TGTGCCAGTAGGTTCGGGTGGACTAGCGGCAGCTCCTACAATGAGCAGTTCTTC
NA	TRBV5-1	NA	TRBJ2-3	CASKKGVHSTDTQYF	TGCGCCAGTAAAAAAGGGGTTCACAGCACAGATACGCAGTATTTT
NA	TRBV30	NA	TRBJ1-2	CAWSESSHYGYTF	TGTGCCTGGAGTGAGTCTTCCCACTATGGCTACACCTTC
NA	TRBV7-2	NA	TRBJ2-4	CASSPLRHGPKNIQYF	TGTGCCAGCAGCCCCCTTCGGCACGGCCCGAAAAACATTCAGTACTTC
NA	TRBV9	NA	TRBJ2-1	CASSLPGGSTYNEQFF	TGTGCCAGCAGCCTCCCAGGAGGGTCCACCTACAATGAGCAGTTCTTC
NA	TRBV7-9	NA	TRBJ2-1	CASSLPRSNEQFF	TGTGCCAGCAGCCTCCCTAGGAGCAATGAGCAGTTCTTC
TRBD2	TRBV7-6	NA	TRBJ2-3	CASSIGASGSISDTDTQYF	TGTGCCAGCAGCATCGGGGCTAGCGGGAGTATCTCAGACACAGATACGCAGTATTTT
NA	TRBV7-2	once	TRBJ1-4	CASSLGGADEKLFF	TGTGCCAGCAGCTTAGGGGGGGCCGATGAAAAACTGTTTTTT
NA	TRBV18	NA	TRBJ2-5	CASSPMQETQYF	TGTGCCAGCTCACCTATGCAAGAGACCCAGTACTTC
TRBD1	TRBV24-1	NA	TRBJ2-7	CATSDPGTGAYEQYF	TGTGCCACCAGTGACCCCGGGACAGGGGCCTACGAGCAGTACTTC
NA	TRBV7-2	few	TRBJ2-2	CASSSRVGNTGELFF	TGTGCCAGCAGCTCCAGGGTAGGCAACACCGGGGAGCTGTTTTTT
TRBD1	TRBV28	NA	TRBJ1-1	CASSGWTGLNTEAFF	TGTGCCAGCAGTGGGTGGACAGGCCTCAACACTGAAGCTTTCTTT